Listed here is a single TCR beta chain. CDR3 length equals 15 residues. V was clipped by 2 bases and J by 9 bases; unmatched bases: 8. Per germline, CDR1 SEHNR and CDR2 FQNEAQ (reference sequence). As to treatment: oral pan-JAK inhibitor, 5-10 mg twice daily. This entry comes from a study of CD8+ T cells in alopecia areata. Sequencing relied on a cDNA template that was reverse transcribed from extracted RNA. Some clones are missing from TCRdb's copy, which holds only in-frame ones; the method was immunoSEQ multiplex PCR. The sample yields approximately 100,000 clones, just under 60% seen once. This specimen consisted of CD8+ T cells sorted from blood, obtained between weeks 55 and 70, from a patient treated with tofacitinib. This chain joins TRBV7-9 and TRBJ2-1; 9 bases map to TRBD2. This clonotype originated in a human donor with alopecia areata. The CDR3 reads CASSLLAGGPAEQFF. The CDR3 bases are TGTGCCAGCAGCTTACTCGCGGGGGGGCCGGCTGAGCAGTTCTTC.